These 30 T cell receptor beta chains were sequenced from one sample in a study of T cell responses to AZD1222 COVID-19 vaccine. The repertoire was sequenced with immunoSEQ multiplex PCR; TCRdb's copy has only in-frame clones and lacks some. The sample lists roughly 140,000 clones, 80% to 90% occurring once. Sequenced here: peripheral blood, sampled on day 0 of AZD1222 vaccination. The receptor source for this set is an adult in good health.

The chain couples TRBV15 to TRBJ2-7, with D uncertain. CDR3 size: 13 residues. CDR1 and CDR2 from the germline V gene are LNHNV and YYDKDF (reference sequence). The germline V and J ends were trimmed by 1 base and 4 bases, with 8 bases remaining between them. Written as DNA, the CDR3 is TGTGCCACCAGCAGAGGAATCGCTTACGAGCAGTACTTC. The encoded protein is CATSRGIAYEQYF.

The V call is TRBV6-2 or TRBV6-3, the J call TRBJ2-7; 9 bases are a match to TRBD2. CDR1 and CDR2 from the germline V gene are MNHEY and SVGEGT. Unmatched junction bases numbered 4, after V lost 2 bases and J lost 2 bases. There are 15 residues in the CDR3. CDR3 protein: CASSYGGGAPYEQYF. DNA of the CDR3: TGTGCCAGCAGTTACGGCGGGGGGGCCCCCTACGAGCAGTACTTC.

DNA for the CDR3: TGTGCCTGGAGTGTACGAATTGGAGGCGGGGGGGGTTCAAGCACAGATACGCAGTATTTT. This translates into CAWSVRIGGGGGSSTDTQYF. J is TRBJ2-3 and V is TRBV30, with TRBD2 identical over 9 bases. This CDR3 contains 20 residues. The junction had 16 bases not matched to a gene; V was cut back by 0 bases and J by 0 bases. The germline gives CDR1 GTSNPN, CDR2 SVGIG (reference sequence).

This sequence joins TRBV10-3 and TRBJ2-1, with TRBD2 identical over 11 bases. Germline CDR1 is ENHRY and CDR2 is SYGVKD. The V gene end was trimmed by 7 bases and the J gene end by 5 bases; junction bases not matched to a gene: 4. The CDR3 is made up of 14 amino acids. The DNA for the CDR3 is TGTGCCATCACGGGACTAGCGGCCCACAATGAGCAGTTCTTC. Amino acid sequence: CAITGLAAHNEQFF.

The chain is built from TRBV18 and TRBJ1-4; D not certain. With 2 bases removed from V and 3 bases from J, the gap between germline ends came to 7 bases. Germline V gene lookup returns CDR1 KGHSH and CDR2 LQKENI. The CDR3 has 14 residues. CDR3 coding DNA: TGTGCCAGCTCACCAAGGCGTTCTAATGAAAAACTGTTTTTT. This gives the protein CASSPRRSNEKLFF.

The chain combines TRBV3-1 (or the pseudogene TRBV3-2) with TRBJ2-1; D gene unclear. The ends were cut back, 0 bases at V and 4 bases at J, with 7 bases in the middle. The CDR3 sequence is 14 residues long. Germline CDR1 and CDR2: LGHDT and YNNKEL (reference sequence). The CDR3 DNA sequence: TGTGCCAGCAGCCAAGACCCAAGGTACAATGAGCAGTTCTTC. Amino acid sequence: CASSQDPRYNEQFF.

This chain links TRBV27 with TRBJ2-1, with 7 bases lining up with TRBD2. V shed 6 bases, J shed 1 base, and the junction held 3 bases outside the gene matches. Germline lookup yields CDR1 MNHEY and CDR2 SMNVEV (reference sequence). The CDR3 has 14 amino acids. In DNA form, the CDR3 reads TGTGCCAGCAGAAAAGCGGGATCCTACAATGAGCAGTTCTTC. This gives the protein CASRKAGSYNEQFF.

The rearrangement uses TRBV5-1 and TRBJ1-1; D is unclear. Deletions cut 0 bases from V and 0 bases from J, with 12 bases between. From germline, CDR1 is SGHRS and CDR2 YFSETQ. The CDR3 has 16 amino acids. The CDR3 sequence: CASSLAVSDMNTEAFF. The CDR3 bases are TGCGCCAGCAGCTTGGCAGTCTCGGATATGAACACTGAAGCTTTCTTT.

The CDR3 coding sequence is TGTGCCAGCAGCTCCCGACCGGGACAGGTAACCAATCAGCCCCAGCATTTT. Translated, it gives CASSSRPGQVTNQPQHF. The rearrangement uses TRBV7-8 and TRBJ1-5; 8 bases map to TRBD1. Germline CDR1 SGHVS, CDR2 FQNEAQ. V dropped 4 bases and J dropped 3; count of bases not matched to a gene: 11. CDR3 length: 17 residues.

The CDR3 protein is CATSRDNSGANVLTF. The CDR3 DNA is TGTGCCACCAGCAGAGACAACTCTGGGGCCAACGTCCTGACTTTC. V usage is TRBV15 and J usage is TRBJ2-6; D uncertain. The CDR3 has 15 residues. Germline V gene sequence: CDR1 LNHNV, CDR2 YYDKDF (reference sequence). V was clipped by 0 bases and J by 0 bases, with 3 bases between them.

The rearrangement uses TRBV19 and TRBJ2-3, with 7 bases fitting TRBD1. There are 12 residues in the CDR3. The junction had 3 bases not matched to a gene; V was cut back by 7 bases and J by 5 bases. Looked up from germline, CDR1 is LNHDA and CDR2 is SQIVND (reference sequence). The CDR3 here is CASMDRQDTQYF. The CDR3 DNA is TGTGCCAGTATGGACAGGCAAGATACGCAGTATTTT.

The chain links TRBV7-8 to TRBJ1-1; D is perhaps TRBD1 (5 bases). This CDR3 contains 13 residues. V lost 2 bases and J 9 bases, leaving 13 bases between the germline ends. Germline-derived CDR1 and CDR2 are SGHVS and FQNEAQ. CDR3 coding DNA: TGTGCCAGCAGCTTAAGGGACCTAAGGCAAGCTTTCTTT. The encoded protein is CASSLRDLRQAFF.

The genes are TRBV5-1 and TRBJ2-1, with D maybe TRBD1 (6 bases). There are 18 residues in the CDR3. The ends were cut back, 4 bases at V and 0 bases at J, with 20 bases in the middle. Germline CDR1 and CDR2: SGHRS and YFSETQ. The DNA for the CDR3 is TGCGCCAGCAGCCCCGGGACAACAGGGCTTAGCTCCTACAATGAGCAGTTCTTC. Its protein is CASSPGTTGLSSYNEQFF.

The genes are TRBV2 and TRBJ1-2; TRBD1 might be the D (6 bases). The CDR3 totals 14 residues. Germline assignment: CDR1 SNHLY and CDR2 FYNNEI. The V and J ends lost 6 bases and 6 bases respectively, with 17 bases between them. The CDR3 protein is CASSVEGGGDGYTF. CDR3 coding DNA: TGTGCCAGCAGCGTCGAAGGGGGAGGAGATGGCTACACCTTC.

The chain carries TRBV28 and TRBJ2-5, with 12 bases fitting TRBD1. The germline gives CDR1 MDHEN, CDR2 SYDVKM. CDR3 length equals 16 residues. Trimming at V came to 2 bases and at J to 5 bases, leaving 6 bases not matched to a gene. The CDR3 loop reads CASSLLGTGGMETQYF. CDR3 DNA: TGTGCCAGCAGTTTACTGGGGACAGGGGGCATGGAGACCCAGTACTTC.

The V gene is TRBV3-1 (or the pseudogene TRBV3-2), the J gene TRBJ1-1; possible D gene TRBD1, 6 bases. This CDR3 region has 14 residues. V lost 4 bases to trimming and J lost 1 base, with 10 bases between them. Germline-derived CDR1 and CDR2 are LGHDT and YNNKEL (reference sequence). The CDR3 DNA follows: TGTGCCAGCAGCCCTTGGACAGAGAACACTGAAGCTTTCTTT. Its translation is CASSPWTENTEAFF.

J is TRBJ2-7 and V is TRBV30; D ambiguous. The V gene's germline CDR1 is GTSNPN and CDR2 SVGIG (reference sequence). V was cut by 1 base and J by 3 bases, with 7 bases left in between. This CDR3 has 12 residues. CDR3 sequence: CAWSGALYEQYF. CDR3 DNA sequence: TGTGCCTGGAGTGGAGCTCTCTACGAGCAGTACTTC.

The chain combines TRBV3-1 (or the pseudogene TRBV3-2) with TRBJ1-4, with no clear D. CDR1 and CDR2 from the germline V gene are LGHDT and YNNKEL (reference sequence). The CDR3 is 13 amino acids. Trimming cost V 3 bases and J 11 bases, with 13 bases left between them. The DNA for the CDR3 is TGTGCCAGCAGCCAGTGGGCAGACCTTAAACTGTTTTTT. Its protein product is CASSQWADLKLFF.

A note on this clone: At one end the junction does not follow the germline gene, possibly because of a read error. V gene TRBV18 combines with J gene TRBJ1-2; 8 nucleotides match TRBD1. The germline V gene has CDR1 KGHSH and CDR2 LQKENI. The CDR3 is made up of 14 amino acids. CDR3 region: CASSPGLGQGPALF. The CDR3 DNA follows: TGTGCCAGCTCACCGGGACTTGGACAGGGACCGGCATTATTC.

The DNA of the CDR3 is TGCGCCAGCAGTGAAGGTGGCGGGAGGGAAAACGAGCAGTACTTC. Amino acids: CASSEGGGRENEQYF. The V and J genes are TRBV10-1 and TRBJ2-7; 9 nucleotides agree with TRBD2. The CDR3 covers 15 residues. V lost 3 bases and J lost 5; bases outside the gene matches: 8. CDR1 and CDR2 (germline): WNHNN, SYGVQD (reference sequence).

Here the CDR3 reads CASRARIYEQYF. The CDR3 region has the DNA TGTGCCAGCAGAGCCCGAATTTACGAGCAGTACTTC. The chain employs TRBV28 and TRBJ2-7; D not resolved. CDR1 is MDHEN, CDR2 SYDVKM, per germline. This CDR3 region has 12 residues. Trimming cost V 6 bases and J 4 bases, with 10 bases left between them.

This chain joins TRBV5-4 and TRBJ2-7; no clear D gene. This CDR3 has 12 amino acids. From germline, CDR1 is SGHNT and CDR2 YYREEE (reference sequence). V lost 0 bases, J lost 7 bases, and 8 bases lay in between. The CDR3 bases are TGTGCCAGCAGCTTGGGTATTCGGGAGCAGTACTTC. Its protein product is CASSLGIREQYF.

CDR3 coding DNA: TGTGCCAGCAGAGGGACAGACAGGACCTACGAGCAGTACTTC. Residues: CASRGTDRTYEQYF. The chain has TRBV6-5 and TRBJ2-7; the match to TRBD1 covers 7 bases. V lost 6 bases to trimming and J lost 2 bases; unmatched junction nucleotides: 7. The CDR3 extends over 14 amino acids. Germline assignment: CDR1 MNHEY and CDR2 SVGAGI.

The V call is TRBV6-5, the J call TRBJ2-2; D unresolved. With 2 bases removed from V and 3 bases from J, the gap between germline ends came to 7 bases. The CDR3 runs 14 residues. Germline lookup yields CDR1 MNHEY and CDR2 SVGAGI. This CDR3 is CASSYERDTGELFF. The DNA of the CDR3 is TGTGCCAGCAGTTACGAGAGAGACACCGGGGAGCTGTTTTTT.

The J gene is TRBJ1-3, the V gene TRBV7-2; possibly TRBD1 for D (6 bases). The ends were cut back, 6 bases at V and 2 bases at J, with 11 bases in the middle. The CDR3 length is 14 residues. Looked up from germline, CDR1 is SGHTA and CDR2 is FQGNSA. CDR3 nucleotides: TGTGCCAGCAGTCTGGGGGCCGCTGGAAACACCATATATTTT. Protein: CASSLGAAGNTIYF.

This chain joins TRBV30 and TRBJ2-6; D is undetermined. The CDR3 covers 15 residues. The germline V gene encodes CDR1 GTSNPN and CDR2 SVGIG (reference sequence). V gave up 0 bases and J gave up 0 bases, with 6 bases separating them. This CDR3 is CAWSVRASGANVLTF. The CDR3 DNA reads as TGTGCCTGGAGTGTACGGGCCTCTGGGGCCAACGTCCTGACTTTC.

J is TRBJ1-6 and V is TRBV11-2; 9 bases map to TRBD1. The germline V gene encodes CDR1 SGHAT and CDR2 FQNNGV. The CDR3 runs 14 residues. The V and J ends lost 5 bases and 6 bases, in that order; junction bases with no gene match: 2. The CDR3 region is CASSPDRGNSPLHF. The CDR3 DNA is TGTGCCAGCAGCCCGGACAGGGGTAATTCACCCCTCCACTTT.

The chain recombines TRBV11-2 with TRBJ2-7, with D tentatively TRBD1 (5 bases). V lost 1 base and J lost 3, with 7 bases in between. The CDR3 loop spans 13 amino acids. From germline, CDR1 is SGHAT and CDR2 FQNNGV. CDR3 region: CASSLAQGYEQYF. As DNA, the CDR3 is TGTGCCAGCAGCTTAGCTCAGGGCTACGAGCAGTACTTC.

This clone appeared once. This chain connects TRBV6-6 to TRBJ2-2, with D possibly being TRBD2 (6 bases). Germline loops: CDR1 MNHNY, CDR2 SVGAGI (reference sequence). Trimming left V 8 bases short and J 3 bases short, with 16 bases between. The CDR3 length is 15 residues. CDR3 sequence (DNA): TGTGCCAGCTGCAACAGCGGGCGAGACACCGGGGAGCTGTTTTTT. Protein sequence: CASCNSGRDTGELFF.

The rearrangement joins TRBV20-1 to TRBJ2-3; D unresolved. Looked up from germline, CDR1 is DFQATT and CDR2 is SNEGSKA (reference sequence). V was clipped by 4 bases and J by 3 bases, with 5 bases between them. There are 11 residues in the CDR3. The CDR3 sequence is CSAIRTDTQYF. The CDR3 DNA is TGCAGTGCTATACGGACAGATACGCAGTATTTT.